The clone carrying this TCR beta chain was seen repeatedly, ten times or more. Unique molecular identifiers were used in preparing the TCRbeta library. One entry per CDR3 protein results from TCRdb running MiXCR on the PCR reads. Here the sample spans about 120,000 distinct CDR3 sequences, 10% being singletons. This record belongs to a study of T-cell reconstitution after alpha-beta-depleted transplantation in children. The V segment lost 1 base and the J segment 6 bases; nucleotides outside the gene matches: 3. Germline lookup yields CDR1 SQVTM and CDR2 ANQGSEA. This CDR3 contains 13 residues. The source is a human donor who donated a stem cell graft to a child with acute lymphoblastic leukemia. V is TRBV29-1 and J is TRBJ1-5; TRBD1 aligns across 7 bases. The sequencing used PBMCs from the stem cell graft donor, collected from the stem cell graft. CDR3 in amino acids: CSVEGQGGQPQHF. As DNA, the CDR3 is TGCAGCGTTGAAGGACAGGGTGGTCAGCCCCAGCATTTT. Full variable domain (remainder filled in from reference TRBV29-1 and TRBJ1-5): SAVISQKPSRDICQRGTSLTIQCQVDSQVTMMFWYRQQPGQSLTLIATANQGSEATYESGFVIDKFPISRPNLTFSTLTVSNMSPEDSSIYLCSVEGQGGQPQHFGDGTRLSIL.